This is a list of T cell receptor beta chains from one sample in a study of PD-1 blockade in mismatch repair-deficient tumors. This table comes from immunoSEQ multiplex PCR, and its TCRdb copy is limited to in-frame clones, with some not included. The repertoire holds 120,000 or so clones, with around 86% as singletons. The sequencing used peripheral blood, collected 44 weeks after starting pembrolizumab. Receptors were obtained from an adult with mismatch repair-deficient cancer. The CDR3 runs from the conserved cysteine through the conserved F or W. Each record gives: V gene, J gene, clone size, D gene, CDR3 DNA, CDR3 protein. The D gene is left open where the match is weak. Size values are once, few and many counts, or a class for expanded clones, and some rows have none.

TRBV11-2	TRBJ1-3	NA	TRBD1	TGTGCCAGCAGCACCTACAGGGGATCGGCTGGAAACACCATATATTTT	CASSTYRGSAGNTIYF
TRBV7-9	TRBJ2-3	once	NA	TGTGCCAGCAGCTTAGACTTCCTTCCGGCAGATACGCAGTATTTT	CASSLDFLPADTQYF
TRBV6-1	TRBJ2-1	NA	NA	TGTGCCAGCAGAGGACCGGGACGGCTCAATGAGCAGTTCTTC	CASRGPGRLNEQFF
TRBV7-2	TRBJ2-1	once	NA	TGTGCCAGCAGCCTCAGGGATTACAATGAGCAGTTCTTC	CASSLRDYNEQFF
TRBV13	TRBJ1-2	NA	TRBD1	TGTGCCAGCAGCTTTAACCCGGGACAGTCCTCTCCCCGTTATGGCTACACCTTC	CASSFNPGQSSPRYGYTF
TRBV6-5	TRBJ1-1	NA	NA	TGTGCCAGCAGTTACTCGACTACGAACACTGAAGCTTTCTTT	CASSYSTTNTEAFF
TRBV2	TRBJ2-5	NA	NA	TGTGCCAGCAGACCTGGTCTAGCGATGAGGGAGACCCAGTACTTC	CASRPGLAMRETQYF
TRBV9	TRBJ2-3	NA	NA	TGTGCCAGCAGCGTAGGGTTCGGTGGAAACAGGGTCACAGATACGCAGTATTTT	CASSVGFGGNRVTDTQYF
TRBV27	TRBJ2-1	NA	NA	TGTGCCAGCAGTTTATTTGGCATCCGGAACAATGAGCAGTTCTTC	CASSLFGIRNNEQFF
TRBV30	TRBJ1-5	NA	NA	TGTGCCTGGAGTGCGTCACGGGCCAATCAGCCCCAGCATTTT	CAWSASRANQPQHF
TRBV29-1	TRBJ2-1	NA	TRBD2	TGCAGCGTTGAAGGCCTGAGCGGGAGCTCTTACTACAATGAGCAGTTCTTC	CSVEGLSGSSYYNEQFF
TRBV19	TRBJ2-3	NA	NA	TGTGCCAGTAGTATACTTCGGGCAGCTAGCACAGATACGCAGTATTTT	CASSILRAASTDTQYF
TRBV18	TRBJ2-3	NA	TRBD2	TGTGCCAGCTCACCACGAGCGGGGACTAGCGGGAGGGCAGATACGCAGTATTTT	CASSPRAGTSGRADTQYF
TRBV4-1	TRBJ1-1	once	NA	TGCGCCAGCAGCCAAGTGTCGGCCGCGAACACTGAAGCTTTCTTT	CASSQVSAANTEAFF
TRBV29-1	TRBJ2-5	NA	NA	TGCAGCGTTGTCCGAAAGGAGACCCAGTACTTC	CSVVRKETQYF
TRBV19	TRBJ2-3	NA	NA	TGTGCCAGTAGTATTCAGGGCGGTTTGGCAGATACGCAGTATTTT	CASSIQGGLADTQYF
TRBV7-9	TRBJ2-7	NA	NA	TGTGCCAGCAGCCCCCCCGGGGGGCCCTCCTCCTACGAGCAGTACTTC	CASSPPGGPSSYEQYF
TRBV28	TRBJ2-5	NA	NA	TGTGCCAGTAATGGAGAGACCCAGTACTTC	CASNGETQYF
TRBV11-2	TRBJ2-7	NA	NA	TGTGCCAGCAGCTTTATCAGGAGGAGCTCCTACGAGCAGTACTTC	CASSFIRRSSYEQYF
TRBV7-2	TRBJ1-5	NA	NA	TGTGCCAGCAGCATACAGGGAGGCAATCAGCCCCAGCATTTT	CASSIQGGNQPQHF